The 6 T cell receptor beta chains below all came from one sample that was sequenced in a study of cytomegalovirus exposure and HLA in healthy donors. PCR was performed using 60 Vbeta and 13 Jbeta primers. Profiled with immunoSEQ multiplex PCR; TCRdb holds only in-frame clones, not every one. There are 100,000 to 150,000 clones in the sample; more than 60% occur only once, and about 1.5% lies in the top ten. The source material was PBMCs. The receptor set was obtained from a young man in good health and CMV-seronegative.

V and J are TRBV6-6 and TRBJ1-1, with D perhaps TRBD1 (6 bases). V lost 10 bases and J lost 5, with 17 bases in between. The CDR3 has 13 residues. The germline V gene has CDR1 MNHNY and CDR2 SVGAGI (reference sequence). The CDR3 loop is CATLYREMTEAFF. The CDR3 bases are TGTGCCACACTCTACAGGGAGATGACTGAAGCTTTCTTT.

The chain uses TRBV7-2 and TRBJ2-7; 12 bases are a match to TRBD2. This CDR3 is 13 amino acids long. Germline V gives CDR1 SGHTA, CDR2 FQGNSA. Trimming at V came to 7 bases and at J to 4 bases, leaving 2 bases not matched to a gene. CDR3 in DNA: TGTGCCAGCATCCTAGCGGGAGGGTACGAGCAGTACTTC. Encoded protein: CASILAGGYEQYF.

The chain links TRBV7-9 to TRBJ1-5, with TRBD1 as a possible D gene (6 bases). The CDR3 is made up of 15 amino acids. In germline, CDR1 is SEHNR, CDR2 FQNEAQ (reference sequence). Trimming removed 0 bases at V and 3 bases at J, with 9 bases between. The CDR3 DNA reads TGTGCCAGCAGCTTAGCAGGGGGGGCCAATCAGCCCCAGCATTTT. Protein: CASSLAGGANQPQHF.

V usage is TRBV7-2 and J usage is TRBJ2-1, with D unresolved. Trimming removed 4 bases at V and 1 base at J, with 14 bases between. The CDR3 runs to 16 residues. In germline, CDR1 is SGHTA, CDR2 FQGNSA. The CDR3 reads CASSSPGEASYNEQFF. DNA of the CDR3: TGTGCCAGCAGCTCCCCTGGAGAGGCTTCCTACAATGAGCAGTTCTTC.

V gene TRBV6-1 combines with J gene TRBJ2-7; 9 positions agree with TRBD2. This CDR3 has 15 residues. Per germline, CDR1 MNHNS and CDR2 SASEGT. Germline trimming cut 0 bases from V and 9 bases from J; bases unmatched to any gene: 9. This CDR3 is CASSEASGGSFSQYF. The CDR3 DNA reads TGTGCCAGCAGTGAAGCTAGCGGGGGTTCATTCTCGCAGTACTTC.

This chain links TRBV29-1 with TRBJ2-2; a possible D gene is TRBD2 (6 bases). Germline CDR1 reads SQVTM; CDR2 reads ANQGSEA. Trimming cost V 6 bases and J 6 bases, with 14 bases left between them. This CDR3 contains 13 residues. The CDR3 reads CSVTPGEAGELFF. The CDR3 DNA reads TGCAGCGTCACCCCGGGGGAAGCCGGGGAGCTGTTTTTT.